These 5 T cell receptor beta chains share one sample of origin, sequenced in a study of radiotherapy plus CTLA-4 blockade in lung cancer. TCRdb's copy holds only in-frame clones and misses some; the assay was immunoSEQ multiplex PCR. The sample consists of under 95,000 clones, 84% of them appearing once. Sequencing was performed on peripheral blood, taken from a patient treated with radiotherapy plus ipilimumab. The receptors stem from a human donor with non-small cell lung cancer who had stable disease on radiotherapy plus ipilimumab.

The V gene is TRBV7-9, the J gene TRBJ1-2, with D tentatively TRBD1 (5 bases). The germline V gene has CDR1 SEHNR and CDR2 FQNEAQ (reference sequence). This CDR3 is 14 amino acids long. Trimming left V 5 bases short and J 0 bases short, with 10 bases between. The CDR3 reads CASSQGPTNYGYTF. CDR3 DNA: TGTGCCAGCAGCCAGGGCCCGACTAACTATGGCTACACCTTC.

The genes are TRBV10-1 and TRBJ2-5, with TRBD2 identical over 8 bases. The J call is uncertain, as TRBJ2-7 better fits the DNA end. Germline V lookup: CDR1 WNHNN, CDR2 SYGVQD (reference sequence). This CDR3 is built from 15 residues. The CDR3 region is CASSEELAATYEQYF. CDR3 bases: TGCGCCAGCAGTGAAGAACTAGCGGCAACCTACGAGCAGTACTTC.

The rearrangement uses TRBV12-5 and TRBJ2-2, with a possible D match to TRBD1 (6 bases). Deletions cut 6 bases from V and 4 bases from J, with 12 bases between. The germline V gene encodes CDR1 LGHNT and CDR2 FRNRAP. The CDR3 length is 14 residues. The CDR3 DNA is TGTGCTAGTGGACCGGGACAACTCACCGGGGAGCTGTTTTTT. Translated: CASGPGQLTGELFF.

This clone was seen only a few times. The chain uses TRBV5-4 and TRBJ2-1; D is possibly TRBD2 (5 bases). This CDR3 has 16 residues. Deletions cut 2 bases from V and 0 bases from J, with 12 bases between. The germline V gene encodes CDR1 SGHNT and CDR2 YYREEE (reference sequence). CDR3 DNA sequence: TGTGCCAGCAGCTTACCGACTGGGAGCTCCTACAATGAGCAGTTCTTC. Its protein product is CASSLPTGSSYNEQFF. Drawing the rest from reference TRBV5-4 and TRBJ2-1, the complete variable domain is ETGVTQSPTHLIKTRGQQVTLRCSSQSGHNTVSWYQQALGQGPQFIFQYYREEENGRGNFPPRFSGLQFPNYSSELNVNALELDDSALYLCASSLPTGSSYNEQFFGPGTRLTVL.

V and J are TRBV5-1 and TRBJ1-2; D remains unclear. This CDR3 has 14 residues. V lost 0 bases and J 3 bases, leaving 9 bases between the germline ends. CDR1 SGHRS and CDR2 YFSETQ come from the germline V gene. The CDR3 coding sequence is TGCGCCAGCAGCTTGGCCTTAGGCGACTATGGCTACACCTTC. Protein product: CASSLALGDYGYTF.